The present T cell receptor (beta chain) was sequenced within a study of blood T cell repertoires in COVID-19 (dated by TCRdb to the early 2020s). About the full investigation: The collaborator samples originated in the United States, Italy and Spain and spanned the acute and convalescent phases of COVID-19. Samples were obtained from the ongoing ImmuneRACE study (first 160 participants) and from about 1,300 subjects provided by 6 global collaborators. Deeply sampled blood TCRbeta repertoires from subjects exposed to, actively infected with, or recovered from COVID-19 were included in the dataset. The material from the prospective study consisted of cDNA or gDNA derived from T cells, B-cell-depleted T cells, or PBMCs. HLA class I and class II types, where available, came from metadata supplied by the sample provider rather than from assay-based typing. The repertoires were released in a freely available public database intended as a resource for research on the immune response to SARS-CoV-2. Nearly every sample came with metadata listing a de-identified subject ID, COVID-19 status, age in years and sex. Study-wide conclusions, independent of this receptor: How much clinical and demographic metadata was included differed by source and by participant, and the metadata was provided uncurated.

TCRbeta CDR3 regions were amplified from genomic DNA using the immunoSEQ Assay, a bias-controlled multiplex PCR. The original methods were these. The number of nucleated cells in each sample was estimated by amplification of reference gene primers within the assay. To quantify the absolute abundance of each unique TCRbeta CDR3 rearrangement, sequence reads were collapsed and filtered. For each sample, productive Simpson clonality was calculated as the square root of Simpson's diversity index over productive rearrangements. What TCRdb holds here is the immuneACCESS table cut down to in-frame rearrangements. Part of the clones is not present; checked against another copy, under half of the missing clones reflect an unresolved V gene, and the others are unexplained. Clonal size and the V and J genes are those of that table, whereas D and trimming came from the DNA. The sample contains approximately 140,000 clones, around nine tenths of them found a single time. The ten largest clones represent over 2% of the sample.

Per the germline V gene, SGDLS is the CDR1 and YYNGEE is the CDR2. V ends up 1 base short and J 7 bases short, with an unmatched junction base count of 8. Its CDR3 holds 17 amino acids, cysteine through phenylalanine. The entry retains the CDR3 DNA only, 51 bases that are in frame from base 1. Whole blood was collected in K2EDTA tubes by collaborating institutions according to the institutions' own protocols. For TCRbeta analysis, collaborators shipped samples as frozen whole blood, isolated PBMCs, or DNA extracted from either of those sample types. A word on this clone: Its antigen has not been determined. No base quality values were provided; no much bigger clone lies one nucleotide off.

Specimen: peripheral blood. The clonotype comes from a human donor in a cohort sampled during active COVID-19. This receptor chain uses TRBV9 and TRBJ2-2; 12 central bases correspond to TRBD2. The DNA is TGTGCCAGCAGCGTAAGGCCCCTAGCGGGGGGGGGCGGGGAGCTGTTTTTT. This translates into CASSVRPLAGGGGELFF. Joined to the reference TRBV9 and TRBJ2-2 proteins, this CDR3 gives the full variable domain: DSGVTQTPKHLITATGQRVTLRCSPRSGDLSVYWYQQSLDQGLQFLIQYYNGEERAKGNILERFSAQQFPDLHSELNLSSLELGDSALYFCASSVRPLAGGGGELFFGEGSRLTVL.